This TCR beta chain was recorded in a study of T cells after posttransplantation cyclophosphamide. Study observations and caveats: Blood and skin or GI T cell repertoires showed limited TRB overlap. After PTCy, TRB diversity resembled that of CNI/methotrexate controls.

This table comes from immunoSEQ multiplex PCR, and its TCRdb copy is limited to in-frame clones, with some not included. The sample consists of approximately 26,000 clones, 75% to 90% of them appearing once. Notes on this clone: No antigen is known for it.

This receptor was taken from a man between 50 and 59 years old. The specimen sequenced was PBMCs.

CDR3 amino acids: CASSLWAGGFVEQFF. CDR3 coding DNA: TGTGCCAGCAGCTTATGGGCAGGGGGTTTTGTTGAGCAGTTCTTC. The rearrangement links TRBV11-3 to TRBJ2-1, with 7 bases aligning to TRBD1. This CDR3 comprises 15 residues. Trimming at V came to 2 bases and at J to 9 bases, leaving 10 bases not matched to a gene. CDR1 is SGHNT, CDR2 YENEEA, per germline.